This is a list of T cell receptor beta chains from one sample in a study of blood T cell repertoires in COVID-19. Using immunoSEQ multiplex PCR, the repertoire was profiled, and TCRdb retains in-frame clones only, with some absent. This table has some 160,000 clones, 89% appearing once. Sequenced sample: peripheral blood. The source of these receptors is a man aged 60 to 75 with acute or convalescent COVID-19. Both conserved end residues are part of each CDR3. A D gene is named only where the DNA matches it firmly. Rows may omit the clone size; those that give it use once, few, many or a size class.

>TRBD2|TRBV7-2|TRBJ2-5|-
CASSSPQRGQETQYF
TGTGCCAGCAGCTCCCCCCAGCGGGGGCAAGAGACCCAGTACTTC
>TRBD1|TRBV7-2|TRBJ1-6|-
CASSLPGQGSSPLHF
TGTGCCAGCAGCTTGCCGGGACAGGGATCTTCACCCCTCCACTTT
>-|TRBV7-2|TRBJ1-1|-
CASSSWGGEAFF
TGTGCCAGCAGCTCGTGGGGGGGTGAAGCTTTCTTT
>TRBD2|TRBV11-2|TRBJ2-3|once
CASSLGTSGAADTQYF
TGTGCCAGCAGTTTAGGAACTAGCGGGGCGGCAGATACGCAGTATTTT
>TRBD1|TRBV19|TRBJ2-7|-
CASSSQFGTGAYEQYF
TGTGCCAGTAGTAGCCAGTTCGGGACAGGAGCCTACGAGCAGTACTTC
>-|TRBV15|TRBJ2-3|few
CATSGGYTDTQYF
TGTGCCACCAGCGGGGGCTACACAGATACGCAGTATTTT
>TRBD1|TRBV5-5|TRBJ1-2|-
CASSLGTEIYGYTF
TGTGCCAGCAGCCTGGGGACAGAAATCTATGGCTACACCTTC
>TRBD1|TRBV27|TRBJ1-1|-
CASSPHRGGTEAFF
TGTGCCAGCAGTCCGCACAGGGGGGGTACTGAAGCTTTCTTT
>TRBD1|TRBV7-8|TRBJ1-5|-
CASSLAVAGGHSNQPQHF
TGTGCCAGCAGCTTAGCAGTGGCAGGGGGTCATAGCAATCAGCCCCAGCATTTT
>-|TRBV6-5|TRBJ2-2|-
CASNLGTRSTGELFF
TGTGCCAGCAACCTCGGGACTCGCAGCACCGGGGAGCTGTTTTTT
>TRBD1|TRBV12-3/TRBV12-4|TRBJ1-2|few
CASSADRVGYTF
TGTGCCAGCAGTGCGGACAGGGTTGGCTACACCTTC
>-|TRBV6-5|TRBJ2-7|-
CASSRDKNYEQYF
TGTGCCAGCAGTCGGGACAAGAACTACGAGCAGTACTTC
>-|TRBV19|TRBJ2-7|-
CASSRSGTRPYEQYF
TGTGCCAGTAGTCGATCCGGGACAAGACCCTACGAGCAGTACTTC
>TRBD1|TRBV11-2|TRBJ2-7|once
CASSLEDRGSEQYF
TGTGCCAGCAGCTTGGAAGACAGGGGTAGCGAGCAGTACTTC
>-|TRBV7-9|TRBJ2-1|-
CASSLAIREQFF
TGTGCCAGCAGCTTAGCGATCCGGGAGCAGTTCTTC
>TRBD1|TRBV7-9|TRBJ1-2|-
CASSSGQGVNYGYTF
TGTGCCAGCAGCTCGGGACAGGGCGTTAACTATGGCTACACCTTC
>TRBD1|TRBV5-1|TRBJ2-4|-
CASSLGTGVNIQYF
TGCGCCAGCAGCTTGGGGACAGGGGTAAACATTCAGTACTTC
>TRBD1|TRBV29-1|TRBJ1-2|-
CSVEGGDRGYGYTF
TGCAGCGTTGAGGGGGGGGACAGGGGCTATGGCTACACCTTC
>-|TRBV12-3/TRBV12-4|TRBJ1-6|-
CASRWGGGALHF
TGTGCCAGCAGGTGGGGAGGAGGAGCCCTCCACTTT
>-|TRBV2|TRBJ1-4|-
CASSPIGGRTNEKLFF
TGTGCCAGCAGTCCAATCGGGGGGAGAACTAATGAAAAACTGTTTTTT
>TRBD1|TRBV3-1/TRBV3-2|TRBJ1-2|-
CASSRTGGGGYTF
TGTGCCAGCAGCCGGACAGGCGGTGGTGGCTACACCTTC
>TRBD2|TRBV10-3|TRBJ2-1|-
CAISESTPGGRNEQFF
TGTGCCATCAGTGAGTCGACGCCGGGGGGGAGGAATGAGCAGTTCTTC
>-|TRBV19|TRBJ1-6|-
CASSLVRGTYNSPLHF
TGTGCCAGTAGTCTGGTAAGGGGGACCTATAATTCACCCCTCCACTTT
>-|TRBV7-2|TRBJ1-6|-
CASSGGRGMLSPLHF
TGTGCCAGCAGCGGGGGACGGGGGATGTTGTCACCCCTCCACTTT
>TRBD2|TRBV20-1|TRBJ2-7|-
CSASSSGGAFYEQYF
TGCAGTGCTAGTTCTAGCGGGGGGGCTTTCTACGAGCAGTACTTC
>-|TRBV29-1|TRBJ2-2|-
CSSYRETGELFF
TGCAGCTCGTACAGGGAAACCGGGGAGCTGTTTTTT
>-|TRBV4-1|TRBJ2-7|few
CASSQVDSSTAYEQYF
TGCGCCAGCAGCCAAGTAGATTCTAGTACGGCCTACGAGCAGTACTTC
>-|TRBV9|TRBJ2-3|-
CASSVAPTSTDTQYF
TGTGCCAGCAGCGTCGCCCCCACTAGCACAGATACGCAGTATTTT
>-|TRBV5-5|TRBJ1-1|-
CASSFVPTTEAFF
TGTGCCAGCAGCTTCGTCCCGACTACTGAAGCTTTCTTT
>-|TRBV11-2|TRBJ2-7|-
CASSLDKGEQYF
TGTGCCAGCAGCTTAGATAAGGGGGAGCAGTACTTC
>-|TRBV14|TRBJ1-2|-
CASSPRGRRDGYTF
TGTGCCAGCAGCCCCCGAGGGCGACGAGATGGCTACACCTTC
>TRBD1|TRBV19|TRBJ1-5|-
CASRPQGAGQPQHF
TGTGCCAGTAGGCCCCAGGGGGCGGGTCAGCCCCAGCATTTT
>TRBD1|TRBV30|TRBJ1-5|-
CAWKGQGMEPQHF
TGTGCCTGGAAGGGACAGGGGATGGAGCCCCAGCATTTT
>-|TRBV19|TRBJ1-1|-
CASRKVGGGDGTEAFF
TGTGCCAGTAGGAAAGTCGGGGGGGGAGATGGCACTGAAGCTTTCTTT
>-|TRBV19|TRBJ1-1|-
CASTTLWTQLNTEAFF
TGTGCCAGTACCACCCTATGGACACAATTGAACACTGAAGCTTTCTTT
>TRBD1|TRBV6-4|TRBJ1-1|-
CASRGGRGTEAFF
TGTGCCAGCAGAGGGGGCAGGGGGACTGAAGCTTTCTTT
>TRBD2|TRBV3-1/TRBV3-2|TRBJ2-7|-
CASQGRVENPYEQYF
TGTGCCAGCCAAGGGAGGGTAGAGAATCCCTACGAGCAGTACTTC
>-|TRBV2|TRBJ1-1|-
CASRVTTGLNTEAFF
TGTGCCAGCAGGGTTACCACAGGGTTGAACACTGAAGCTTTCTTT
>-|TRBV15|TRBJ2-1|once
CATSSPGLHNEQFF
TGTGCCACCAGCTCTCCGGGACTGCACAATGAGCAGTTCTTC
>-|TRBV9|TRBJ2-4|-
CASSVVGGPTRNKNIQYF
TGTGCCAGCAGCGTAGTCGGGGGTCCGACTAGAAACAAAAACATTCAGTACTTC
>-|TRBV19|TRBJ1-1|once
CASSSLRGTTNTEAFF
TGTGCCAGTAGTAGCTTAAGAGGGACAACGAACACTGAAGCTTTCTTT
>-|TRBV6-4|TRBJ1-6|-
CASSDSRGRSPLHF
TGTGCCAGCAGTGACTCGAGAGGCAGATCACCCCTCCACTTT
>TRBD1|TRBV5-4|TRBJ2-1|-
CASSPRTGGSNEQFF
TGTGCCAGCAGCCCTAGGACAGGGGGTTCGAATGAGCAGTTCTTC
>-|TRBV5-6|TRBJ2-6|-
CASSPVGQFSGANVLTF
TGTGCCAGCAGCCCGGTGGGCCAGTTCTCTGGGGCCAACGTCCTGACTTTC
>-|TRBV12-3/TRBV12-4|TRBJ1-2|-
CASSPGFNYGYTF
TGTGCCAGTTCCCCAGGATTTAACTATGGCTACACCTTC
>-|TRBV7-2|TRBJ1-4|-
CASSLVVTGLKVKLFF
TGTGCCAGCAGCTTGGTGGTTACAGGGTTGAAAGTAAAACTGTTTTTT
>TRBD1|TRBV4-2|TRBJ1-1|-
CASNQARQGIVEAFF
TGTGCCAGCAACCAAGCTCGACAGGGGATAGTTGAAGCTTTCTTT
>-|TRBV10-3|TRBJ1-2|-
CVSNPGSNYGYTF
TGTGTTTCGAATCCAGGCAGCAACTATGGCTACACCTTC
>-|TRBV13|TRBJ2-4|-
CASSQGLAKNIQYF
TGTGCCAGCAGCCAGGGGCTAGCCAAAAACATTCAGTACTTC